One and the same sample provided the 21 T cell receptor beta chains below, sequenced in a study of PD-L1 blockade in urothelial cancer. The method was immunoSEQ multiplex PCR; TCRdb's version includes in-frame clones alone and lacks a portion of them. The sample lists approximately 100,000 clones, under 85% occurring once. Here the sequenced sample was PBMCs, taken around atezolizumab (anti-PD-L1) treatment. The receptors were gathered from a man aged 50 to 59 with urothelial cancer.

V gene TRBV4-1 combines with J gene TRBJ1-3; no reliable D call. The CDR3 spans 16 residues. Germline V lookup: CDR1 MGHRA, CDR2 YSYEKL. Deletions cut 3 bases from V and 2 bases from J, with 14 bases between. CDR3 nucleotides: TGCGCCAGCAGCCAGGACCTGGCGGGAACTGGAAACACCATATATTTT. Translated, it gives CASSQDLAGTGNTIYF.

The gene calls are TRBV9 and TRBJ2-3; 9 bases agree with TRBD1. The J segment lost 6 bases and the V segment lost 6 bases, leaving 5 bases of the junction unmatched. The CDR3 has 13 residues. Germline lookup yields CDR1 SGDLS and CDR2 YYNGEE. The DNA of the CDR3 is TGTGCCAGCACGAGGACAGGGGAGGATACGCAGTATTTT. It codes for CASTRTGEDTQYF. Full variable domain (outside the CDR3, taken from reference TRBV9 and TRBJ2-3): DSGVTQTPKHLITATGQRVTLRCSPRSGDLSVYWYQQSLDQGLQFLIQYYNGEERAKGNILERFSAQQFPDLHSELNLSSLELGDSALYFCASTRTGEDTQYFGPGTRLTVL.

V is TRBV5-1 and J is TRBJ2-7; maybe TRBD1 (5 bases). V gave up 0 bases and J gave up 8 bases, with 15 bases separating them. This CDR3 comprises 14 residues. CDR1 is SGHRS, CDR2 YFSETQ, per germline. The CDR3 is CASSLARVDAQQYF. The CDR3 nucleotides are TGCGCCAGCAGCTTGGCCAGGGTCGACGCCCAGCAGTACTTC.

The chain uses TRBV7-2 and TRBJ2-6; TRBD2 aligns across 9 bases. The germline gives CDR1 SGHTA, CDR2 FQGNSA. Losses at the gene ends were 0 bases for V and 4 bases for J; bases not matched to a gene: 7. This CDR3 has 18 amino acids. The CDR3 reads CASSLAGSGRAGANVLTF. In DNA, the CDR3 is TGTGCCAGCAGCTTAGCTGGTAGCGGGAGAGCAGGGGCCAACGTCCTGACTTTC.

The chain's CDR3 is CASSDQGIYNEQFF. The CDR3 nucleotides are TGTGCCAGCAGTGATCAGGGCATCTACAATGAGCAGTTCTTC. The chain combines TRBV6-1 with TRBJ2-1; TRBD1 is a possible D gene (5 bases). The CDR3 has 14 residues. V lost 3 bases to trimming and J lost 3 bases, with 9 bases between them. Germline values: CDR1 MNHNS, CDR2 SASEGT.

V and J are TRBV25-1 and TRBJ1-2; tentatively, D is TRBD1 (5 bases). The germline CDR1 and CDR2 sequences are MGHDK and SYGVNS. Trimming left V 1 base short and J 5 bases short, with 8 bases between. The CDR3 is made up of 13 amino acids. CDR3 coding DNA: TGTGCCAGCAGTGAATCCGGGGGGTATGGCTACACCTTC. Its translation is CASSESGGYGYTF.

The chain recombines TRBV7-9 with TRBJ1-5; 10 nucleotides agree with TRBD1. V lost 5 bases to trimming and J lost 6 bases; unmatched junction nucleotides: 1. The germline V gene encodes CDR1 SEHNR and CDR2 FQNEAQ (reference sequence). The CDR3 has 13 residues. The CDR3 loop is CASSRTGGQPQHF. DNA of the CDR3: TGTGCCAGCAGCCGGACAGGGGGTCAGCCCCAGCATTTT.

The chain recombines TRBV7-2 with TRBJ2-1; D is perhaps TRBD2 (5 bases). V was pared by 5 bases and J by 9 bases, with 20 bases between. The V gene's germline CDR1 is SGHTA and CDR2 FQGNSA. The CDR3 is made up of 15 amino acids. The CDR3 here is CASSRRSGGGTEQFF. DNA for the CDR3: TGTGCCAGCAGCCGACGATCTGGCGGAGGAACTGAGCAGTTCTTC.

The gene calls are TRBV2 and TRBJ2-3; 10 bases agree with TRBD2. Trimming at V came to 8 bases and at J to 1 base, leaving 6 bases not matched to a gene. The CDR3 covers 15 residues. Germline CDR1 and CDR2: SNHLY and FYNNEI. CDR3 coding DNA: TGTGCCAGCGGCGACGGACTAGCGGGCACAGATACGCAGTATTTT. This gives the protein CASGDGLAGTDTQYF.

The rearrangement joins TRBV25-1 to TRBJ2-1, with D perhaps matching TRBD2 (6 bases). The V gene's germline CDR1 is MGHDK and CDR2 SYGVNS. CDR3 length: 14 amino acids. V lost 3 bases and J 0 bases, leaving 6 bases between the germline ends. This chain's CDR3 is CASSEGGSYNEQFF. DNA for the CDR3: TGTGCCAGCAGTGAGGGGGGCTCCTACAATGAGCAGTTCTTC.

This clone has a single count. The chain carries TRBV7-2 and TRBJ2-1; 10 positions match TRBD2. The germline V gene encodes CDR1 SGHTA and CDR2 FQGNSA. J gave up 8 bases and V 2 bases, and 12 bases lay outside the gene matches. This CDR3 region has 17 residues. DNA for the CDR3: TGTGCCAGCAGCTTAAGAGGTTCCCTAGCGGGAGTCTATGAGCAGTTCTTC. Translation gives CASSLRGSLAGVYEQFF.

This chain connects TRBV7-8 to TRBJ1-3, with D unresolved. Trimming shortened V by 5 bases and J by 0 bases, and 14 bases separated the two germline ends. This CDR3 has 16 residues. Germline values: CDR1 SGHVS, CDR2 FQNEAQ. The CDR3 loop reads CASSLNIPSSGNTIYF. CDR3 DNA: TGTGCCAGCAGCCTCAATATCCCGAGCTCTGGAAACACCATATATTTT.

The chain employs TRBV27 and TRBJ2-2; 9 bases align to TRBD1. The V gene end was trimmed by 5 bases and the J gene end by 4 bases; junction bases not matched to a gene: 8. CDR1 is MNHEY, CDR2 SMNVEV, per germline (reference sequence). CDR3 length: 16 residues. The CDR3 region is CASSEGQGRSTGELFF. The CDR3 nucleotides are TGTGCCAGCAGTGAAGGACAGGGGCGCTCCACCGGGGAGCTGTTTTTT.

This chain uses TRBV5-1 with TRBJ2-7; 13 bases align to TRBD2. Germline loops: CDR1 SGHRS, CDR2 YFSETQ. With 4 bases clipped from V and 0 bases from J, the junction kept 4 bases outside the gene matches. This CDR3 has 16 amino acids. The CDR3 sequence is CASSRGTSGDSYEQYF. In DNA, the CDR3 is TGCGCCAGCAGCCGCGGGACTAGCGGGGACTCCTACGAGCAGTACTTC. Based on the CDR3 plus reference TRBV5-1 and TRBJ2-7, the full variable domain is KAGVTQTPRYLIKTRGQQVTLSCSPISGHRSVSWYQQTPGQGLQFLFEYFSETQRNKGNFPGRFSGRQFSNSRSEMNVSTLELGDSALYLCASSRGTSGDSYEQYFGPGTRLTVT.

Here the CDR3 DNA reads TGTGCCTGGAGTGTACGGGCGGGAGTTGAGCAGTTCTTC. It encodes CAWSVRAGVEQFF. This chain joins TRBV30 and TRBJ2-1; 7 bases align to TRBD2. CDR1 and CDR2 (germline): GTSNPN, SVGIG (reference sequence). V lost 0 bases and J lost 9; bases outside the gene matches: 5. This CDR3 spans 13 amino acids.

J is TRBJ2-3 and V is TRBV4-2, with D tentatively TRBD2 (6 bases). Germline CDR1 LGHNA, CDR2 YNFKEQ. Deletions cut 3 bases from V and 5 bases from J, with 15 bases between. This CDR3 contains 15 residues. CDR3 loop: CASSHGGLEVDTQYF. The CDR3 region has the DNA TGTGCCAGCAGCCACGGAGGGCTAGAAGTAGATACGCAGTATTTT.

The chain is built from TRBV29-1 and TRBJ1-3; D uncertain. The germline gives CDR1 SQVTM, CDR2 ANQGSEA. Trimming left V 6 bases short and J 4 bases short, with 10 bases between. The CDR3 sequence is 12 residues long. The CDR3 DNA sequence: TGCAGCGTCGTAACGCGGGGAAACACCATATATTTT. It yields the protein CSVVTRGNTIYF.

This sequence joins TRBV15 and TRBJ2-2; 8 positions match TRBD1. The germline V gene has CDR1 LNHNV and CDR2 YYDKDF (reference sequence). This CDR3 region has 14 residues. The J segment lost 6 bases and the V segment lost 6 bases, leaving 6 bases of the junction unmatched. In DNA, the CDR3 is TGTGCCACCAGAACAGGGGGAAGGGCCGGGGAGCTGTTTTTT. Its translation: CATRTGGRAGELFF.

This sequence joins TRBV5-1 and TRBJ1-4; 7 bases match TRBD1. There are 15 residues in the CDR3. Trimming at V came to 4 bases and at J to 3 bases, leaving 6 bases not matched to a gene. Germline-derived CDR1 and CDR2 are SGHRS and YFSETQ. CDR3 in DNA: TGCGCCAGCAGCACCGACAGGGCTGCTAATGAAAAACTGTTTTTT. Its protein product is CASSTDRAANEKLFF.

The rearrangement uses TRBV2 and TRBJ1-1; 9 positions match TRBD1. The CDR3 contains 12 residues. Germline trimming cut 5 bases from V and 11 bases from J; bases unmatched to any gene: 6. Germline V gives CDR1 SNHLY, CDR2 FYNNEI. CDR3 region: CASSQQGAGAFF. The CDR3 bases are TGTGCCAGCAGTCAACAGGGGGCCGGGGCTTTCTTT.

The chain couples TRBV27 to TRBJ1-1; 8 positions match TRBD1. Germline trimming cut 4 bases from V and 4 bases from J; bases unmatched to any gene: 8. CDR1 is MNHEY, CDR2 SMNVEV, per germline (reference sequence). The CDR3 loop spans 15 amino acids. The chain's CDR3 is CASSSHGQGSTEAFF. DNA for the CDR3: TGTGCCAGCAGTTCCCACGGACAGGGAAGCACTGAAGCTTTCTTT.